Listed here is a single TCR beta chain. Its binding antigen is unknown. No much larger clone exists at a distance of one base, and base qualities are not known. The CDR3 sequence holds 14 residues, the cysteine and phenylalanine included. Only the CDR3 region is kept as DNA, spanning 42 bases read in frame from base 1. The junction shows trimming of 8 bases on V and 5 bases on J, and the gene matches do not reach 9 bases of it. CDR1 is given as SNHLY and CDR2 as FYNNEI, both from the germline V gene. TCRbeta CDR3 regions were amplified from genomic DNA using the immunoSEQ Assay, a bias-controlled multiplex PCR. Per the authors' processing: Within the assay, amplification of reference gene primers was used to estimate how many nucleated cells each sample contained. Sequence reads were collapsed and filtered to measure the absolute abundance of every unique TCRbeta CDR3 rearrangement. Productive Simpson clonality was computed per sample as the square root of Simpson's diversity index over productive rearrangements. Here the immuneACCESS table is served through TCRdb, limited to in-frame sequences with V and J called. Missing clones are a known gap in these copies; in checked studies unresolved V genes cover under half, and the rest lacks a known reason. For V, J and clone size, that table is used; D and trimming come from the DNA. The sample table holds about 95,000 clones, of which around 86% were seen once. The top ten clonotypes cover about 4.9% of the sample.

This entry belongs to a study of blood T cell repertoires in COVID-19 (dated by TCRdb to 2020 to 2022). Looking at the study overall: Collaborator samples came from the United States, Italy and Spain and covered acute and convalescent phases of COVID-19. The material from the prospective study consisted of cDNA or gDNA derived from T cells, B-cell-depleted T cells, or PBMCs. Deeply sampled blood TCRbeta repertoires from subjects exposed to, actively infected with, or recovered from COVID-19 were included in the dataset. A freely available public database, intended as a resource for researchers studying the immune response to SARS-CoV-2, is where the repertoires were released. Samples came from the ongoing ImmuneRACE study (first 160 participants) plus 1,254 subjects from 6 global collaborators. The sample metadata nearly always contained a de-identified subject ID, COVID-19 status, age in years and sex. HLA class I and class II types, where available, came from metadata supplied by the sample provider rather than from assay-based typing. Broader findings and caveats from the paper: The quantity of clinical and demographic metadata differed by source and by participant and was supplied without curation.

One collaborating source in Seattle enrolled patients during active infection and followed them longitudinally through the course of disease. Whole blood was collected in K2EDTA tubes by collaborating institutions according to the institutions' own protocols. Collaborator samples were shipped for TCRbeta analysis as frozen whole blood, isolated PBMCs, or DNA extracted from either sample type. The sequence derives from a man aged 55 to 70 with COVID-19, enrolled during active disease. Material: peripheral blood. The chain employs TRBV2 and TRBJ2-7; TRBD2 lines up with 10 middle nucleotides. The DNA sequence is as follows: TGTGCCAGCGGGGTGGGACTAGCGTGGAACGAGCAGTACTTC. Protein translation: CASGVGLAWNEQYF. Supplemented by the reference TRBV2 and TRBJ2-7 proteins around the CDR3, the complete variable domain is EPEVTQTPSHQVTQMGQEVILRCVPISNHLYFYWYRQILGQKVEFLVSFYNNEISEKSEIFDDQFSVERPDGSNFTLKIRSTKLEDSAMYFCASGVGLAWNEQYFGPGTRLTVT.